The 18 T cell receptor beta chains below all came from one sample that was sequenced in a study of early T cells in non-severe SARS-CoV-2 infection. TCRdb used MiXCR to reprocess the 5' RACE reads, holding one entry per CDR3 protein. The sample includes roughly 76,000 distinct CDR3 sequences, 12% of them seen just once. The sample consisted of whole blood. Receptors were obtained from an adult who was a healthcare worker with PCR-confirmed SARS-CoV-2 infection or an uninfected control (not recorded which).

There are a few counts of this clonotype. The chain is built from TRBV28 and TRBJ1-5; D ambiguous. With 3 bases removed from V and 4 bases from J, the gap between germline ends came to 4 bases. Germline CDR1 and CDR2: MDHEN and SYDVKM. The CDR3 is 12 amino acids. The CDR3: CASSLANQPQHF. In nucleotides, the CDR3 is TGTGCCAGCAGTTTGGCAAATCAGCCCCAGCATTTT.

This clonotype appeared many times. The chain joins TRBV7-7 to TRBJ2-1; the D is unclear. The CDR3 runs to 14 residues. From germline, CDR1 is SSHAT and CDR2 FNYEAQ (reference sequence). V lost 3 bases and J lost 1, with 7 bases in between. The CDR3 nucleotides read TGTGCCAGCAGCTTCCCCGGGTCCTACAATGAGCAGTTCTTC. Translation gives CASSFPGSYNEQFF.

The rearrangement uses TRBV24-1 and TRBJ1-2; D is perhaps TRBD1 (5 bases). This CDR3 comprises 14 residues. CDR1 and CDR2 (germline): KGHDR, SFDVKD. V lost 4 bases and J lost 2, with 10 bases in between. As DNA, the CDR3 is TGTGCCACCAGTGACCCGGGACGGAACTATGGCTACACCTTC. This codes for CATSDPGRNYGYTF.

This clonotype was picked up many times. The chain carries TRBV7-9 and TRBJ2-3; D call uncertain. Germline V CDR1 and CDR2: SEHNR, FQNEAQ (reference sequence). The CDR3 runs to 12 residues. The V end was cut by 1 base, the J end by 6 bases, with 5 bases between. CDR3 DNA sequence: TGTGCCAGCAGCTTAGTCTGGGATACGCAGTATTTT. Translated: CASSLVWDTQYF. Drawing the rest from reference TRBV7-9 and TRBJ2-3, the complete variable domain is DTGVSQNPRHKITKRGQNVTFRCDPISEHNRLYWYRQTLGQGPEFLTYFQNEAQLEKSRLLSDRFSAERPKGSFSTLEIQRTEQGDSAMYLCASSLVWDTQYFGPGTRLTVL.

The V call is TRBV28, the J call TRBJ1-2; the D is unclear. The CDR3 is 12 residues long. The germline CDR1 and CDR2 sequences are MDHEN and SYDVKM. V was pared by 6 bases and J by 4 bases, with 9 bases between. The CDR3 region is CASSSRTYGYTF. The CDR3 DNA sequence: TGTGCCAGCAGCTCTCGGACCTATGGCTACACCTTC.

This clonotype was counted between two and nine times. This chain joins TRBV5-1 and TRBJ1-2; perhaps TRBD1 as D (5 bases). There are 16 residues in the CDR3. V was clipped by 3 bases and J by 4 bases, with 19 bases between them. Germline CDR1 reads SGHRS; CDR2 reads YFSETQ. The CDR3 is CASSWGLGDRTYGYTF. CDR3 DNA sequence: TGCGCCAGCAGCTGGGGACTAGGCGACAGAACCTATGGCTACACCTTC.

The chain combines TRBV10-2 with TRBJ2-1, with D perhaps matching TRBD1 (6 bases). The V gene's germline CDR1 is WSHSY and CDR2 SAAADI. Trimming removed 4 bases from V and 5 bases from J, with 12 bases in between. The CDR3 extends over 14 amino acids. CDR3 sequence: CASSVSGQNNEQFF. CDR3 DNA: TGCGCCAGCAGTGTCTCCGGACAGAACAATGAGCAGTTCTTC.

This clonotype has at least ten counts. V and J are TRBV7-6 and TRBJ2-2, with D uncertain. Trimming pared 1 base from V and 7 bases from J, leaving 4 bases between. Germline V lookup: CDR1 SGHVS, CDR2 FNYEAQ. CDR3 size: 12 residues. The CDR3 spells CASSLVVGELFF. The CDR3 coding sequence is TGTGCCAGCAGCTTAGTTGTCGGGGAGCTGTTTTTT.

This clonotype has ten or more counts. V gene TRBV18 combines with J gene TRBJ2-3, with TRBD2 as a possible D gene (5 bases). The CDR3 contains 15 residues. Trimming left V 6 bases short and J 3 bases short, with 16 bases between. Germline values: CDR1 KGHSH, CDR2 LQKENI. CDR3 bases: TGTGCCAGCTCCTGGACGGACTCCAAGACAGATACGCAGTATTTT. Protein: CASSWTDSKTDTQYF.

This clonotype was recorded at least ten times. The chain couples TRBV29-1 to TRBJ2-3; maybe TRBD2 (6 bases). The ends were cut back, 4 bases at V and 3 bases at J, with 23 bases in the middle. The CDR3 covers 17 residues. Germline assignment: CDR1 SQVTM and CDR2 ANQGSEA. The CDR3 spells CSVASFRASVRTDTQYF. DNA of the CDR3: TGCAGCGTTGCCTCTTTTAGGGCTAGCGTTCGGACAGATACGCAGTATTTT.

This clonotype has at least ten counts. This chain connects TRBV29-1 to TRBJ2-7; 7 bases agree with TRBD2. The CDR3 totals 13 residues. The V gene's germline CDR1 is SQVTM and CDR2 ANQGSEA. J was trimmed by 9 bases and V by 7 bases; bases with no gene match: 15. The CDR3 DNA is TGCAGCGCCATGGGGGAGGGCCGGAATACGCAGTACTTC. As protein: CSAMGEGRNTQYF.

The sample holds many counts of this clonotype. This chain joins TRBV7-9 and TRBJ1-1; 8 bases are a match to TRBD1. Germline CDR1 is SEHNR and CDR2 is FQNEAQ (reference sequence). Trimming removed 5 bases from V and 0 bases from J; junction bases left unmatched: 8. The CDR3 runs 16 residues. The CDR3 sequence is CASSPRGPGLNTEAFF. CDR3 coding DNA: TGTGCCAGCAGCCCCAGGGGGCCGGGACTGAACACTGAAGCTTTCTTT.

This clonotype was recorded at least ten times. The chain combines TRBV27 with TRBJ1-5; no reliable D call. This CDR3 region has 13 residues. Germline V gene lookup returns CDR1 MNHEY and CDR2 SMNVEV (reference sequence). The germline V and J ends were trimmed by 3 bases and 6 bases, with 9 bases remaining between them. The CDR3, as DNA: TGTGCCAGCAGTTTCATCGTGGGTCAGCCCCAGCATTTT. It translates to CASSFIVGQPQHF.

This clonotype was counted many times. This chain uses TRBV4-1 with TRBJ2-3, with 9 bases identical to TRBD1. This CDR3 is 16 amino acids long. J lost 2 bases, V lost 5 bases, and 8 bases had no gene match. Germline CDR1 MGHRA, CDR2 YSYEKL. DNA of the CDR3: TGCGCCAGCAGCGGTGCCCGGGACAGGGTCACAGATACGCAGTATTTT. As protein: CASSGARDRVTDTQYF.

This clonotype occurred many times. The chain is built from TRBV5-1 and TRBJ2-1; D may be TRBD2 (5 bases). The germline CDR1 and CDR2 sequences are SGHRS and YFSETQ. Trimming took 0 bases from V and 10 from J, leaving 11 bases between them. The CDR3 is 13 amino acids. CDR3 sequence (DNA): TGCGCCAGCAGCTTGGGGGTGCGGGCGGAGCAGTTCTTC. It is translated as CASSLGVRAEQFF.

This clonotype was seen many times. The rearrangement uses TRBV5-1 and TRBJ2-7; TRBD2 matches at 9 bases. The CDR3 totals 15 residues. The trim removed 0 bases at V and 2 bases at J, leaving 3 bases unmatched. Germline CDR1 and CDR2: SGHRS and YFSETQ. CDR3: CASSLALAGTYEQYF. The DNA for the CDR3 is TGCGCCAGCAGCTTGGCACTAGCGGGTACCTACGAGCAGTACTTC.

This clonotype has a count of ten or more. The chain uses TRBV28 and TRBJ1-5; D not certain. V was clipped by 2 bases and J by 12 bases, with 11 bases between them. This CDR3 region has 12 residues. CDR1 MDHEN and CDR2 SYDVKM come from the germline V gene. The CDR3 protein is CASSLGIRLQHF. The CDR3, as DNA: TGTGCCAGCAGTTTAGGGATCCGTCTCCAGCATTTT.

This clonotype was found many times. This chain joins TRBV11-2 and TRBJ2-3; no firm D call. The CDR3 is 12 residues long. Trimming took off 4 bases at V and 7 bases at J, with 9 bases between the two ends. Germline loops: CDR1 SGHAT, CDR2 FQNNGV. The CDR3, as DNA: TGTGCCAGCAGCTATAGTTGGCATACGCAGTATTTT. Its protein product is CASSYSWHTQYF.